This is a list of T cell receptor beta chains from one sample in a study of blood T cell repertoires in COVID-19. TCRdb's table, derived via immunoSEQ multiplex PCR, lists solely in-frame clones and lacks some. The sample lists about 52,000 clones, over 75% occurring once. The material sequenced was peripheral blood. Receptors originate from a human donor with active COVID-19. The donor label of this sample is uncertain. The CDR3 runs from the conserved cysteine through the conserved F or W. D genes are given only for firm matches. Not all rows give a size; the values are once, few, many and, for expanded clones, a class.

TRBJ2-5	TRBV9	-	TRBD1	15	TGTGCCAGCAGCGGTCGGACAGGGGGCCGGGGGACCCAGTACTTC	CASSGRTGGRGTQYF
TRBJ1-1	TRBV2	few	TRBD1	15	TGTGCCAGCAGTGAAAGGGGGACAGACAACACTGAAGCTTTCTTT	CASSERGTDNTEAFF
TRBJ2-1	TRBV5-1	few	-	13	TGCGCCAGCAGCTTGGGTCGGGTCAATGAGCAGTTCTTC	CASSLGRVNEQFF
TRBJ2-3	TRBV5-4	-	TRBD2	16	TGTGCCAGTTATATGGGGGGGAGGTCTAGCACAGATACGCAGTATTTT	CASYMGGRSSTDTQYF
TRBJ2-3	TRBV9	medium-sized	TRBD2	15	TGTGCCAGCAGCCCCGGGACTAGCGGGGGAGATACGCAGTATTTT	CASSPGTSGGDTQYF
TRBJ2-1	TRBV7-9	once	TRBD2	15	TGTGCCAGCAGCTTCTCTAGCGGGAAATACAATGAGCAGTTCTTC	CASSFSSGKYNEQFF
TRBJ1-2	TRBV3-1/TRBV3-2	-	-	14	TGTGCCAGCAGCCAAGATCAACAGGACTATGGCTACACCTTC	CASSQDQQDYGYTF
TRBJ2-5	TRBV5-4	-	TRBD2	17	TGTGCCAGCAGCTTGGTGCCTAGCGGGGGGAAGCAAGAGACCCAGTACTTC	CASSLVPSGGKQETQYF
TRBJ1-2	TRBV12-3/TRBV12-4	-	-	12	TGTGCCAGCAGTTCCCGTCAGGGGAGCTACACCTTC	CASSSRQGSYTF
TRBJ2-7	TRBV6-5	-	TRBD1	15	TGTGCCAGCAGAACTCGACAGGGGGCGAATTACGAGCAGTACTTC	CASRTRQGANYEQYF
TRBJ2-2	TRBV9	-	TRBD2	14	TGTGCCAGCCGACGGGGGGGCGACACCGGGGAGCTGTTTTTT	CASRRGGDTGELFF
TRBJ1-1	TRBV5-1	-	-	15	TGCGCCAGCAGCTTGGCCGGGTACCTGAACACTGAAGCTTTCTTT	CASSLAGYLNTEAFF
TRBJ1-1	TRBV5-8	-	-	14	TGTGCCAGCAGCTTTATTTGGGGGGGCACTGAAGCTTTCTTT	CASSFIWGGTEAFF
TRBJ2-3	TRBV7-8	-	-	14	TGTGCCAGCAGCCGAGGACTCCACACAGATACGCAGTATTTT	CASSRGLHTDTQYF
TRBJ2-3	TRBV6-2/TRBV6-3	-	TRBD1	14	TGTGCCAGCAGCCCCGGGACAGCCACAGATACGCAGTATTTT	CASSPGTATDTQYF
TRBJ2-5	TRBV4-1	once	-	15	TGCGCCAGCAGCCGAGTGGGGACTCGACAAGAGACCCAGTACTTC	CASSRVGTRQETQYF
TRBJ1-4	TRBV4-2	-	-	16	TGTGCCAGCAGCCAAGGAGGTGCAGTGACTAATGAAAAACTGTTTTTT	CASSQGGAVTNEKLFF
TRBJ2-3	TRBV11-2	-	-	17	TGTGCCAGCAATCCCAGGGGTACAATCCGCGGTACAGATACGCAGTATTTT	CASNPRGTIRGTDTQYF
TRBJ2-1	TRBV7-6	-	TRBD1	17	TGTGCCAGCAGCCTAGGGGGACAGGGGGCGTTCGGAAATGAGCAGTTCTTC	CASSLGGQGAFGNEQFF
TRBJ2-3	TRBV18	-	-	14	TGTGCCAGCTCACCAACCCCGGGCACAGATACGCAGTATTTT	CASSPTPGTDTQYF
TRBJ1-1	TRBV13	-	-	14	TGTGCCAGCTCAACCGGGGGGGCACACACTGAAGCTTTCTTT	CASSTGGAHTEAFF
TRBJ2-2	TRBV6-2/TRBV6-3	-	TRBD1	16	TGTGCCAGCAGCGTCCTGGGACAGGGTCGCACCGGGGAGCTGTTTTTT	CASSVLGQGRTGELFF
TRBJ2-4	TRBV6-5	-	-	16	TGTGCCAGCAGTTACTCCACCTGGGACAAGTCGGACATTCAGTACTTC	CASSYSTWDKSDIQYF
TRBJ2-7	TRBV11-2	-	-	14	TGTGCCAGCAGCCCTGGGGAGGCACAAGTCGAGCAGTACTTC	CASSPGEAQVEQYF
TRBJ2-3	TRBV6-5	-	TRBD2	15	TGTGCCAGCAGTTACGGGACTAGCACCCGGAATACGCAGTATTTT	CASSYGTSTRNTQYF
TRBJ1-1	TRBV7-6	-	TRBD1	17	TGTGCCAGCAGCTTAGCCCCAGGCCGGGACAGAAACACTGAAGCTTTCTTT	CASSLAPGRDRNTEAFF
TRBJ1-6	TRBV11-1	-	TRBD1	13	TGTGCCAGCCGACAGGGTAGGATGTCACCCCTCCACTTT	CASRQGRMSPLHF
TRBJ2-7	TRBV4-2	-	TRBD2	15	TGTGCCAGCAGCCAAGGGACTAGTCCTACCTACGAGCAGTACTTC	CASSQGTSPTYEQYF
TRBJ1-2	TRBV29-1	-	-	13	TGCAGCGTTGTGACTGGGTCTAACTATGGCTACACCTTC	CSVVTGSNYGYTF